These 17 T cell receptor beta chains came from one sample sequenced in a study of blood T cell repertoires in COVID-19. Some clones are missing from TCRdb's copy, which holds only in-frame ones; the method was immunoSEQ multiplex PCR. The sample yields under 200,000 clones, around 84% seen once. What was sequenced was peripheral blood. Every receptor here comes from a man aged 25-45 years with active or convalescent COVID-19.

The chain is built from TRBV27 and TRBJ1-1; 7 nucleotides match TRBD1. The CDR3 loop spans 12 amino acids. Germline assignment: CDR1 MNHEY and CDR2 SMNVEV (reference sequence). Unmatched junction bases numbered 7, after V lost 3 bases and J lost 12 bases. The CDR3 coding sequence is TGTGCCAGCAGTTTTAGAGGGGGCTTAACTTTCTTT. Translated: CASSFRGGLTFF.

V gene TRBV19 combines with J gene TRBJ1-4; 8 bases match TRBD1. Losses at the gene ends were 8 bases for V and 12 bases for J; bases not matched to a gene: 26. Germline CDR1 reads LNHDA; CDR2 reads SQIVND (reference sequence). The length of the CDR3 is 18 residues. DNA for the CDR3: TGTGCCAGTTCGTTCTATTATACCGGGACAGGACTAATCGCGGAACTGTTTTTT. This encodes CASSFYYTGTGLIAELFF.

The table lists this clone with a count of one. V and J are TRBV6-5 and TRBJ2-2; 10 nucleotides line up with TRBD2. After removal of 10 bases from V and 9 bases from J, the junction contained 8 bases not matched to a gene. This CDR3 comprises 13 residues. Germline V CDR1 and CDR2: MNHEY, SVGAGI. CDR3 in amino acids: CATQASGGRELFF. DNA of the CDR3: TGTGCCACACAGGCTAGCGGGGGAAGGGAGCTGTTTTTT.

CDR3 sequence reads: CASSPGSDTQYF. DNA of the CDR3: TGTGCCAGTAGTCCAGGGTCAGATACGCAGTATTTT. The rearrangement uses TRBV19 and TRBJ2-3; a possible D gene is TRBD1 (5 bases). The V end was cut by 5 bases, the J end by 4 bases, with 7 bases between. Germline V gene lookup returns CDR1 LNHDA and CDR2 SQIVND (reference sequence). The CDR3 loop spans 12 amino acids.

CDR3 sequence (DNA): TGTGCCAGCAGTTACTCCGAAGGGGGTAATCAGCCCCAGCATTTT. Translation: CASSYSEGGNQPQHF. The chain uses TRBV6-5 and TRBJ1-5; D perhaps matches TRBD1 (6 bases). V lost 0 bases to trimming and J lost 4 bases, with 10 bases between them. The CDR3 sequence is 15 residues long. Germline assignment: CDR1 MNHEY and CDR2 SVGAGI.

The genes are TRBV24-1 and TRBJ2-2, with D hard to call. V lost 0 bases, J lost 4 bases, and 5 bases lay in between. This CDR3 is built from 14 residues. Germline V gene sequence: CDR1 KGHDR, CDR2 SFDVKD. CDR3 protein: CATSDLRSTGELFF. CDR3 DNA: TGTGCCACCAGTGATTTGCGGAGCACCGGGGAGCTGTTTTTT.

The chain links TRBV24-1 to TRBJ2-7; 9 nucleotides match TRBD2. Germline trimming cut 4 bases from V and 6 bases from J; bases unmatched to any gene: 9. This CDR3 is built from 15 residues. CDR1 and CDR2 from the germline V gene are KGHDR and SFDVKD. CDR3 amino acids: CATSEAGGRSTEQYF. DNA for the CDR3: TGTGCCACCAGTGAAGCGGGAGGACGGTCCACCGAGCAGTACTTC.

This clone was found a few times. The chain carries TRBV25-1 and TRBJ1-3, with D maybe TRBD1 (6 bases). The germline V gene encodes CDR1 MGHDK and CDR2 SYGVNS. The CDR3 totals 17 residues. V lost 3 bases, J lost 0 bases, and 15 bases lay in between. The CDR3: CASSDPTGSPSGNTIYF. CDR3 nucleotide sequence: TGTGCCAGCAGTGATCCCACAGGGTCCCCCTCTGGAAACACCATATATTTT. Looking up the rest from reference TRBV25-1 and TRBJ1-3 gives the full variable domain: EADIYQTPRYLVIGTGKKITLECSQTMGHDKMYWYQQDPGMELHLIHYSYGVNSTEKGDLSSESTVSRIRTEHFPLTLESARPSHTSQYLCASSDPTGSPSGNTIYFGEGSWLTVV.

This rearrangement joins TRBV25-1 to TRBJ2-6; 12 bases are shared with TRBD1. The CDR3 totals 17 residues. Germline-derived CDR1 and CDR2 are MGHDK and SYGVNS. V gave up 5 bases and J gave up 4 bases; unmatched junction bases: 6. The CDR3 is CASSRGQGAGGANVLTF. DNA of the CDR3: TGTGCCAGCAGTCGGGGACAGGGGGCGGGAGGGGCCAACGTCCTGACTTTC.

This chain links TRBV25-1 with TRBJ2-3; TRBD2 matches at 12 bases. CDR3 length: 16 residues. J lost 3 bases, V lost 2 bases, and 3 bases had no gene match. Germline V gives CDR1 MGHDK, CDR2 SYGVNS. In DNA, the CDR3 is TGTGCCAGCAGTGAAAGGACTAGCGGGGCGACAGATACGCAGTATTTT. It specifies CASSERTSGATDTQYF.

This chain joins TRBV6-2 or TRBV6-3 and TRBJ1-2; 10 bases map to TRBD1. The CDR3 extends over 14 amino acids. V was pared by 2 bases and J by 10 bases, with 7 bases of the junction left unmatched. Germline assignment: CDR1 MNHEY and CDR2 SVGEGT. For the CDR3, the DNA is TGTGCCAGCAGTTACGACAGGGGGCGCCTGGACTACACCTTC. Encoded protein: CASSYDRGRLDYTF.

The rearrangement links TRBV7-6 to TRBJ2-5; perhaps TRBD2 as D (6 bases). Looked up from germline, CDR1 is SGHVS and CDR2 is FNYEAQ. This CDR3 contains 16 residues. Trimming pared 5 bases from V and 4 bases from J, leaving 20 bases between. This CDR3 is CASSRGVGGPLETQYF. CDR3 DNA: TGTGCCAGCAGCCGGGGCGTCGGAGGGCCGTTAGAGACCCAGTACTTC. Full variable domain (missing parts from reference TRBV7-6 and TRBJ2-5): GAGVSQSPRYKVTKRGQDVALRCDPISGHVSLYWYRQALGQGPEFLTYFNYEAQQDKSGLPNDRFSAERPEGSISTLTIQRTEQRDSAMYRCASSRGVGGPLETQYFGPGTRLLVL.

This clone was recorded a few times. V usage is TRBV18 and J usage is TRBJ2-3; 7 bases map to TRBD1. Per the germline V gene, CDR1 is KGHSH and CDR2 is LQKENI. Germline trimming cut 3 bases from V and 4 bases from J; bases unmatched to any gene: 10. This CDR3 has 16 amino acids. CDR3 sequence reads: CASSPLDRKGPDTQYF. In DNA, the CDR3 is TGTGCCAGCTCACCTTTGGACAGGAAAGGGCCAGATACGCAGTATTTT.

The chain uses TRBV19 and TRBJ1-2; 8 bases align to TRBD1. The germline gives CDR1 LNHDA, CDR2 SQIVND (reference sequence). CDR3 length: 16 amino acids. V trimming: 5 bases; J trimming: 3 bases; junction bases outside the gene matches: 11. DNA for the CDR3: TGTGCCAGTAGTGCCCATGGACAGGGACGTCACTATGGCTACACCTTC. Protein sequence: CASSAHGQGRHYGYTF. The full variable domain, rest sourced from reference TRBV19 and TRBJ1-2, is DGGITQSPKYLFRKEGQNVTLSCEQNLNHDAMYWYRQDPGQGLRLIYYSQIVNDFQKGDIAEGYSVSREKKESFPLTVTSAQKNPTAFYLCASSAHGQGRHYGYTFGSGTRLTVV.

The chain uses TRBV12-3 or TRBV12-4 and TRBJ1-2; weak D call: TRBD1 (6 bases). This CDR3 is 12 amino acids long. Trimming pared 5 bases from V and 2 bases from J, leaving 6 bases between. CDR3 sequence reads: CASSTGNYGYTF. CDR3 DNA sequence: TGTGCCAGCAGTACAGGGAACTATGGCTACACCTTC.

This chain joins TRBV6-2 or TRBV6-3 and TRBJ1-1; D might be TRBD1 (6 bases). V was pared by 6 bases and J by 2 bases, with 13 bases between. This CDR3 spans 14 amino acids. The germline CDR1 and CDR2 sequences are MNHEY and SVGEGT. CDR3 region: CASSLTGYNTEAFF. CDR3 DNA sequence: TGTGCCAGCAGCCTTACAGGGTACAACACTGAAGCTTTCTTT.

This clone was detected a few times. The chain couples TRBV29-1 to TRBJ2-1, with D perhaps matching TRBD2 (5 bases). Trimming shortened V by 4 bases and J by 4 bases, and 23 bases separated the two germline ends. The CDR3 is made up of 17 amino acids. CDR1 is SQVTM and CDR2 is ANQGSEA in the germline V gene. The CDR3 loop is CSVATPTQKGAYNEQFF. The CDR3, as DNA: TGCAGCGTTGCGACCCCGACCCAGAAGGGAGCATACAATGAGCAGTTCTTC.